The T cell receptor beta chain described here comes from a study of cytomegalovirus exposure and HLA in healthy donors. Notes on the study in general: Rare TCR sequences dominated, though some public TCRs recurred in many donors.

V gave up 3 bases and J gave up 6 bases; unmatched junction bases: 4. This CDR3 spans 15 amino acids. In germline, CDR1 is LGHNA, CDR2 YSLEER. About this clone: Its matching antigen is unknown.

PCR used 60 Vbeta primers and 13 Jbeta primers. Sequencing used immunoSEQ multiplex PCR; TCRdb keeps in-frame clones, though not all of them. The repertoire holds roughly 130,000 clones, 73% seen once, with around 1.4% in the top ten. The sequence was obtained from a woman aged 40 to 49 in good health and CMV-seronegative. V and J are TRBV4-3 and TRBJ2-2; the match to TRBD1 covers 10 bases. Sequenced input: PBMCs. Here the CDR3 DNA reads TGCGCCAGCAGCCACGGGACAGGGGCGGCCGGGGAGCTGTTTTTT. It is translated as CASSHGTGAAGELFF.